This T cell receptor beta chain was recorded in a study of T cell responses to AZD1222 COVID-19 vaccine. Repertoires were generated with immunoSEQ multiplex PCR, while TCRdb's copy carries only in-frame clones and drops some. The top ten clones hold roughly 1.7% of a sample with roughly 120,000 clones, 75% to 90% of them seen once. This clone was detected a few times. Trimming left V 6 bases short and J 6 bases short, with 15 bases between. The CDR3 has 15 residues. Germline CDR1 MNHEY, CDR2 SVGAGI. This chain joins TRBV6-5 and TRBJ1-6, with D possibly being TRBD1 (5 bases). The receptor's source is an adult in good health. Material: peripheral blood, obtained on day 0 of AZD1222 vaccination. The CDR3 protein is CASSPHRDSNSPLHF. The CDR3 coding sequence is TGTGCCAGCAGCCCACACCGGGACTCTAATTCACCCCTCCACTTT.